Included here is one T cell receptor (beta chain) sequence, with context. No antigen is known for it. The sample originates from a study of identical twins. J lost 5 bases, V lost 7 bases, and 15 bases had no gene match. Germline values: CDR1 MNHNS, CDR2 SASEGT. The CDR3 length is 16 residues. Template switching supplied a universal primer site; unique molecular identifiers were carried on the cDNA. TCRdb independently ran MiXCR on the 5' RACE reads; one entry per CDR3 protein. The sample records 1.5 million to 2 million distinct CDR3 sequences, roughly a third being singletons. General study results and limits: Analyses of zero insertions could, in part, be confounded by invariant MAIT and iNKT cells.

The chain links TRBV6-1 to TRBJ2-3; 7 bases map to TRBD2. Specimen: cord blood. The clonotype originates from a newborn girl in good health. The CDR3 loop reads CASTFETSPKGDTQYF. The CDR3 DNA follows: TGTGCCAGCACGTTCGAGACTAGCCCAAAGGGAGATACGCAGTATTTT.